The next 10 T cell receptor beta chains were all read from a single sample in a study of T cell changes during pregnancy in multiple sclerosis. Clones were read by immunoSEQ multiplex PCR, and TCRdb kept only the in-frame ones, dropping some. Among 84,000 or so clones listed, approximately 94% were seen once. This specimen consisted of peripheral blood, obtained in the third trimester of pregnancy. All receptors derive from a female donor with multiple sclerosis, enrolled in a pregnancy study.

This clone occurred a few times. The V gene is TRBV19, the J gene TRBJ1-5; no reliable D call. The CDR3 consists of 12 residues. Germline values: CDR1 LNHDA, CDR2 SQIVND (reference sequence). Trimming left V 5 bases short and J 6 bases short, with 8 bases between. This CDR3 is CASSFGAQPQHF. Here the CDR3 DNA reads TGTGCCAGTAGTTTCGGTGCTCAGCCCCAGCATTTT.

CDR3 sequence: CATEAGQRQYF. Written as DNA, the CDR3 is TGTGCCACGGAAGCCGGACAGCGCCAGTACTTC. The V call is TRBV15, the J call TRBJ2-5; tentative D call: TRBD1 (6 bases). Germline CDR1 is LNHNV and CDR2 is YYDKDF (reference sequence). This CDR3 region has 11 residues. Trimming stripped 9 bases from V and 10 bases from J, with 15 bases between.

Comments on this clone: Other nucleotide sequences from this sample produce the same CDR3. V is TRBV2 and J is TRBJ1-2; possibly TRBD1 for D (5 bases). The ends were cut back, 5 bases at V and 3 bases at J, with 10 bases in the middle. The CDR3 consists of 13 residues. Per the germline V gene, CDR1 is SNHLY and CDR2 is FYNNEI. The CDR3: CASSPGLDYGYTF. CDR3 coding DNA: TGTGCCAGCAGTCCGGGACTAGACTATGGCTACACCTTC.

This rearrangement joins TRBV6-5 to TRBJ1-2, with a tentative D call TRBD1 (5 bases). Germline-derived CDR1 and CDR2 are MNHEY and SVGAGI. The CDR3 is 14 residues long. V was pared by 2 bases and J by 2 bases, with 9 bases between. The CDR3 is CASSYDRKNYGYTF. In DNA, the CDR3 is TGTGCCAGCAGTTACGACAGAAAGAACTATGGCTACACCTTC.

The chain joins TRBV5-1 to TRBJ2-5, with 9 bases aligning to TRBD2. The CDR3 is 15 residues long. Germline V gives CDR1 SGHRS, CDR2 YFSETQ. V lost 3 bases to trimming and J lost 5 bases; unmatched junction nucleotides: 8. Here the CDR3 DNA reads TGCGCCAGCAGCTCCCCAGCGGGGGGCTTGGAGACCCAGTACTTC. Translating it yields CASSSPAGGLETQYF. The full variable domain, completed using reference TRBV5-1 and TRBJ2-5, is KAGVTQTPRYLIKTRGQQVTLSCSPISGHRSVSWYQQTPGQGLQFLFEYFSETQRNKGNFPGRFSGRQFSNSRSEMNVSTLELGDSALYLCASSSPAGGLETQYFGPGTRLLVL.

The chain employs TRBV25-1 and TRBJ2-7; 10 bases agree with TRBD2. In germline, CDR1 is MGHDK, CDR2 SYGVNS. This CDR3 is 17 amino acids long. The V and J ends lost 3 bases and 2 bases, in that order; junction bases with no gene match: 10. In DNA, the CDR3 is TGTGCCAGCAGTGACCGCCTTAGCGGGGGGCTTCCCTACGAGCAGTACTTC. The encoded protein is CASSDRLSGGLPYEQYF.

This chain links TRBV25-1 with TRBJ2-7, with TRBD1 matching 9 bases. V lost 3 bases, J lost 3 bases, and 3 bases stayed unmatched. Germline V gene lookup returns CDR1 MGHDK and CDR2 SYGVNS. The CDR3 extends over 14 amino acids. The CDR3 region is CASSEGTGHYEQYF. The CDR3 coding sequence is TGTGCCAGCAGTGAGGGGACAGGGCACTACGAGCAGTACTTC.

The chain joins TRBV7-3 to TRBJ2-3, with 11 bases aligning to TRBD2. Losses at the gene ends were 2 bases for V and 1 base for J; bases not matched to a gene: 5. The germline V gene has CDR1 SGHTA and CDR2 FQGTGA. This CDR3 has 17 amino acids. CDR3 DNA: TGTGCCAGCAGCTTACCCATACTAGCGGGGGGCACAGATACGCAGTATTTT. Residues: CASSLPILAGGTDTQYF. Combining the CDR3 with reference TRBV7-3 and TRBJ2-3 gives the whole variable domain GAGVSQTPSNKVTEKGKYVELRCDPISGHTALYWYRQSLGQGPEFLIYFQGTGAADDSGLPNDRFFAVRPEGSVSTLKIQRTERGDSAVYLCASSLPILAGGTDTQYFGPGTRLTVL.

The CDR3 loop is CASSPRTGLGEKLFF. The CDR3 DNA reads TGTGCCAGCAGCCCACGGACAGGGCTGGGTGAAAAACTGTTTTTT. The genes are TRBV11-2 and TRBJ1-4, with 8 bases that match TRBD1. The V gene's germline CDR1 is SGHAT and CDR2 FQNNGV. The ends lost 5 bases at V and 7 bases at J; junction bases unmatched: 9. The CDR3 has 15 amino acids.

Here the CDR3 DNA reads TGTGCCAGCAGTCCGGACAGTTTAAGAGAGACCCAGTACTTC. Its translation: CASSPDSLRETQYF. This chain connects TRBV28 to TRBJ2-5, with a tentative D call TRBD1 (6 bases). Germline assignment: CDR1 MDHEN and CDR2 SYDVKM. Trimming removed 5 bases at V and 4 bases at J, with 14 bases between. CDR3 size: 14 residues. The complete variable domain, with remaining parts taken from reference TRBV28 and TRBJ2-5, reads DVKVTQSSRYLVKRTGEKVFLECVQDMDHENMFWYRQDPGLGLRLIYFSYDVKMKEKGDIPEGYSVSREKKERFSLILESASTNQTSMYLCASSPDSLRETQYFGPGTRLLVL.